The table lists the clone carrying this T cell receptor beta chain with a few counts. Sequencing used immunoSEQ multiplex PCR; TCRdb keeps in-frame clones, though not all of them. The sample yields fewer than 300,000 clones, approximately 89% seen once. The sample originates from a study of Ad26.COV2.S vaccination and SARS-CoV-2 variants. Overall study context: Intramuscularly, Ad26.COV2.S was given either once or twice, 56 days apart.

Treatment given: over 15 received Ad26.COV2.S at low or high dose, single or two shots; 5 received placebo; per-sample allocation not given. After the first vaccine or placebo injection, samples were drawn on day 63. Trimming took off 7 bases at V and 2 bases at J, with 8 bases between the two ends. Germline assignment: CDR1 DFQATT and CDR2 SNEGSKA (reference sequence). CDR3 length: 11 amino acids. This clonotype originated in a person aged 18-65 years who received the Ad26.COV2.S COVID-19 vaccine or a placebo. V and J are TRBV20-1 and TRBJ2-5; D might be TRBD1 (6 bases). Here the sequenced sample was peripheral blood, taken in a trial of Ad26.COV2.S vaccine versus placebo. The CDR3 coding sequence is TGCAGTGTACAGGGACAAGAGACCCAGTACTTC. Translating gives CSVQGQETQYF.